The T cell receptor beta chain described here comes from a study of cytomegalovirus exposure and HLA in healthy donors. Study-wide results and caveats: Cytomegalovirus-associated TCR beta chains were listed, numbering 150 to 200.

Points on this clone: Its antigen is undetermined.

The study sampled nominally healthy donors, though unrecorded immune exposures were likely. This CDR3 is 14 amino acids long. Trimming took 8 bases from V and 0 from J, leaving 10 bases between them. Germline assignment: CDR1 ENHRY and CDR2 SYGVKD. The PCR was carried out with 60 Vbeta primers and 13 Jbeta primers. Sequenced by immunoSEQ multiplex PCR; TCRdb stores in-frame clones only, minus some. Here the sample spans around 140,000 clones, just under 80% being singletons. The sequenced sample consisted of PBMCs. This chain uses TRBV10-3 with TRBJ1-4; D not certain. The receptor comes from a male donor in good health and CMV-seronegative. CDR3 region: CAIGREATNEKLFF. In nucleotides, the CDR3 is TGTGCCATCGGGAGAGAGGCAACTAATGAAAAACTGTTTTTT.